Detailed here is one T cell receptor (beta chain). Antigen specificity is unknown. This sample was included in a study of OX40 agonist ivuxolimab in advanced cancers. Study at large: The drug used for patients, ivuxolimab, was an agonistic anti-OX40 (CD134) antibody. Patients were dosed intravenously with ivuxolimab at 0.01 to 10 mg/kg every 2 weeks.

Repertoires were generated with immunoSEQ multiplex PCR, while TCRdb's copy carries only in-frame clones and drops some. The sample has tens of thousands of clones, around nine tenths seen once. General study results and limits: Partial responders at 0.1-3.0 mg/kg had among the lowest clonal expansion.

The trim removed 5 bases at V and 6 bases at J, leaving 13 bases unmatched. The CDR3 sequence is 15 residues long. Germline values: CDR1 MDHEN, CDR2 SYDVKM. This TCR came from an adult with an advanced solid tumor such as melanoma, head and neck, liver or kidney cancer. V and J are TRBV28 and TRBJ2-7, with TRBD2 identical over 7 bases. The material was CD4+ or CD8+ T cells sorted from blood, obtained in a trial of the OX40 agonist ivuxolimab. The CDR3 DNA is TGTGCCAGCAGTCAGCCGAGCGGGGACTCTTCCGAGCAGTACTTC. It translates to CASSQPSGDSSEQYF.